Listed here are 30 T cell receptor beta chains from one sample, sequenced in a study of blood T cell repertoires in COVID-19. Generated by immunoSEQ multiplex PCR, the TCRdb table keeps only in-frame clones and is missing some. The table shows 110,000 to 150,000 clones, with roughly four fifths occurring only once. Material for sequencing was peripheral blood. The receptors stem from a human donor in a cohort sampled during active COVID-19.

The chain links TRBV11-3 to TRBJ2-5; 12 positions agree with TRBD2. The CDR3 is 16 residues long. The junction had 7 bases not matched to a gene; V was cut back by 3 bases and J by 5 bases. In germline, CDR1 is SGHNT, CDR2 YENEEA. Here the CDR3 reads CASSFRLAGVVETQYF. CDR3 DNA sequence: TGTGCCAGCAGCTTTCGACTAGCGGGGGTAGTCGAGACCCAGTACTTC.

The chain joins TRBV6-6 to TRBJ1-1; D gene uncertain. This CDR3 has 14 residues. Per germline, CDR1 MNHNY and CDR2 SVGAGI (reference sequence). V was clipped by 2 bases and J by 0 bases, with 7 bases between them. CDR3 region: CASSYSQMNTEAFF. For the CDR3, the DNA is TGTGCCAGCAGTTACAGTCAGATGAACACTGAAGCTTTCTTT.

The chain links TRBV5-1 to TRBJ1-4; 7 nucleotides agree with TRBD1. Per the germline V gene, CDR1 is SGHRS and CDR2 is YFSETQ. The J segment lost 7 bases and the V segment lost 4 bases, leaving 7 bases of the junction unmatched. This CDR3 region has 14 residues. This CDR3 is CASSAGQAGEKLFF. The CDR3, as DNA: TGCGCCAGCAGCGCCGGACAGGCGGGTGAAAAACTGTTTTTT. Variable domain in full (rest from reference TRBV5-1 and TRBJ1-4): KAGVTQTPRYLIKTRGQQVTLSCSPISGHRSVSWYQQTPGQGLQFLFEYFSETQRNKGNFPGRFSGRQFSNSRSEMNVSTLELGDSALYLCASSAGQAGEKLFFGSGTQLSVL.

V and J are TRBV9 and TRBJ1-6; D not resolved. CDR3 length equals 13 residues. Germline V gene lookup returns CDR1 SGDLS and CDR2 YYNGEE. V shed 3 bases and J shed 7 bases, with 8 bases lying between them. CDR3 in amino acids: CASSAGGNSPLHF. CDR3 bases: TGTGCCAGCAGCGCAGGAGGGAATTCACCCCTCCACTTT.

This clone was picked up one time. The J gene is TRBJ1-1, the V gene TRBV10-3; weak D call: TRBD1 (6 bases). The CDR3 totals 16 residues. CDR1 ENHRY and CDR2 SYGVKD come from the germline V gene. V lost 4 bases and J 3 bases, leaving 18 bases between the germline ends. CDR3 amino acids: CAISASSNRADTEAFF. The CDR3 DNA sequence: TGTGCCATCAGTGCATCGAGTAACAGGGCAGACACTGAAGCTTTCTTT.

Worth noting for this clone: The junction and the germline gene differ at one end; a read error may be behind it. CDR3 loop: CASSPPGGRQPQHF. As DNA, the CDR3 is TGTGCCAGCTCGCCACCGGGGGGACGGCAGCCCCAGCATTTT. The rearrangement links TRBV18 to TRBJ1-5; D is possibly TRBD1 (5 bases). Germline values: CDR1 KGHSH, CDR2 LQKENI. There are 14 residues in the CDR3.

The chain carries TRBV11-2 and TRBJ2-3; 10 nucleotides line up with TRBD2. With V trimmed by 1 base and J by 5 bases, 15 bases remained unmatched. Germline CDR1 is SGHAT and CDR2 is FQNNGV. The length of the CDR3 is 19 residues. The CDR3 reads CASSLGSLAGAHSGDTQYF. For the CDR3, the DNA is TGTGCCAGCAGCTTAGGGAGTCTAGCGGGGGCGCATTCGGGAGATACGCAGTATTTT.

The rearrangement uses TRBV19 and TRBJ1-4; D is undetermined. Per germline, CDR1 LNHDA and CDR2 SQIVND (reference sequence). The germline V and J ends were trimmed by 5 bases and 4 bases, with 11 bases remaining between them. CDR3 size: 14 residues. In DNA, the CDR3 is TGTGCCAGTAGTTTCCTGCGGGGTAATGAAAAACTGTTTTTT. This gives the protein CASSFLRGNEKLFF.

The chain has TRBV4-2 and TRBJ1-3; D is ambiguous. V lost 0 bases, J lost 4 bases, and 4 bases lay in between. CDR1 LGHNA and CDR2 YNFKEQ come from the germline V gene. This CDR3 has 13 residues. For the CDR3, the DNA is TGTGCCAGCAGCCAAGACCAGGGAAACACCATATATTTT. Amino acid sequence: CASSQDQGNTIYF.

Of note for this clone: A junction boundary mismatches the germline segment, possibly from a read error. V and J are TRBV14 and TRBJ2-5; D might be TRBD2 (7 bases). CDR3 size: 16 residues. The germline V gene has CDR1 SGHDN and CDR2 FVKESK. Here the CDR3 DNA reads TGTGCCAGCAGCCAAGTCCAACGGGGGGCGCAAGGGACCCAGTACTTC. This encodes CASSQVQRGAQGTQYF. Full variable domain (outside the CDR3, taken from reference TRBV14 and TRBJ2-5): EAGVTQFPSHSVIEKGQTVTLRCDPISGHDNLYWYRRVMGKEIKFLLHFVKESKQDESGMPNNRFLAERTGGTYSTLKVQPAELEDSGVYFCASSQVQRGAQGTQYFGPGTRLLVL.

The chain is built from TRBV5-1 and TRBJ2-2; 9 nucleotides match TRBD2. Germline values: CDR1 SGHRS, CDR2 YFSETQ. V was pared by 4 bases and J by 3 bases, with 4 bases of the junction left unmatched. This CDR3 has 15 amino acids. The CDR3: CASSDSGGYTGELFF. The CDR3 region has the DNA TGCGCCAGCAGCGATAGCGGGGGCTACACCGGGGAGCTGTTTTTT.

The chain has TRBV11-2 and TRBJ1-3, with no clear D. Trimming removed 5 bases from V and 0 bases from J, with 14 bases in between. This CDR3 region has 16 residues. Per germline, CDR1 SGHAT and CDR2 FQNNGV. CDR3 loop: CASSPRGGASGNTIYF. The CDR3 DNA sequence: TGTGCCAGCAGCCCCCGGGGAGGAGCCTCTGGAAACACCATATATTTT. The full variable domain, completed using reference TRBV11-2 and TRBJ1-3, is EAGVAQSPRYKIIEKRQSVAFWCNPISGHATLYWYQQILGQGPKLLIQFQNNGVVDDSQLPKDRFSAERLKGVDSTLKIQPAKLEDSAVYLCASSPRGGASGNTIYFGEGSWLTVV.

The chain is built from TRBV27 and TRBJ2-1, with 7 nucleotides matching TRBD1. Trimming cost V 2 bases and J 8 bases; bases outside gene matches: 9. The CDR3 extends over 15 amino acids. Germline V gene sequence: CDR1 MNHEY, CDR2 SMNVEV (reference sequence). The CDR3 bases are TGTGCCAGCAGTTTAGAGGCAGGGGGATACGATGAGCAGTTCTTC. This sequence encodes CASSLEAGGYDEQFF.

In its sample, this clone was seen a few times. The chain couples TRBV2 to TRBJ1-6, with a weak D call TRBD1 (5 bases). The V end was cut by 6 bases, the J end by 10 bases, with 13 bases between. The CDR3 extends over 13 amino acids. The germline gives CDR1 SNHLY, CDR2 FYNNEI. The DNA for the CDR3 is TGTGCCAGCAGCTTCTCCAGGGAATCACCCCTCCACTTT. As protein: CASSFSRESPLHF.

This clone was observed once. The chain joins TRBV7-9 to TRBJ2-7; 8 nucleotides line up with TRBD1. The CDR3 runs to 16 residues. The J segment lost 4 bases and the V segment lost 5 bases, leaving 13 bases of the junction unmatched. The germline gives CDR1 SEHNR, CDR2 FQNEAQ (reference sequence). The CDR3 nucleotides read TGTGCCAGCAGCATAGATGACACAGGGGGAAAGTACGAGCAGTACTTC. Its translation is CASSIDDTGGKYEQYF.

This clone was seen only once. The gene calls are TRBV19 and TRBJ1-1; D is possibly TRBD1 (6 bases). In germline, CDR1 is LNHDA, CDR2 SQIVND (reference sequence). CDR3 size: 15 residues. The germline V and J ends were trimmed by 5 bases and 0 bases, with 13 bases remaining between them. The CDR3 bases are TGTGCCAGTAGTGTGGGGGGGCCGGTGAACACTGAAGCTTTCTTT. Protein: CASSVGGPVNTEAFF.

In this sample, this clone turned up once. Other DNA sequences in the same sample also yield this CDR3. The CDR3 protein is CASSLRGSGNTIYF. CDR3 in DNA: TGTGCCAGCAGCTTGAGGGGGTCTGGAAACACCATATATTTT. The chain combines TRBV5-4 with TRBJ1-3; weak D call: TRBD1 (6 bases). Deletions cut 1 base from V and 1 base from J, with 6 bases between. The germline CDR1 and CDR2 sequences are SGHNT and YYREEE (reference sequence). This CDR3 has 14 residues.

This clone was observed a single time. The chain recombines TRBV27 with TRBJ1-2; 9 bases map to TRBD1. This CDR3 region has 13 residues. CDR1 is MNHEY, CDR2 SMNVEV, per germline (reference sequence). Trimming cost V 6 bases and J 6 bases; bases outside gene matches: 5. The CDR3 spells CASRETGGHGYTF. The CDR3, as DNA: TGTGCCAGCAGAGAGACAGGGGGGCATGGCTACACCTTC.

Ten or more counts support this clone. J is TRBJ1-6 and V is TRBV19; D is perhaps TRBD1 (5 bases). Per the germline V gene, CDR1 is LNHDA and CDR2 is SQIVND (reference sequence). This CDR3 comprises 15 residues. V lost 11 bases and J 5 bases, leaving 19 bases between the germline ends. The CDR3 reads CASAGRGSNNSPLHF. CDR3 in DNA: TGTGCCTCCGCGGGGAGGGGCAGCAATAATTCACCCCTCCACTTT.

This chain links TRBV10-3 with TRBJ2-3; tentatively, D is TRBD1 (5 bases). The CDR3 is 12 amino acids. V lost 8 bases to trimming and J lost 3 bases, with 9 bases between them. CDR1 and CDR2 from the germline V gene are ENHRY and SYGVKD. CDR3 amino acids: CAIGKGTDTQYF. The DNA of the CDR3 is TGTGCCATCGGGAAGGGGACAGATACGCAGTATTTT.

V is TRBV19 and J is TRBJ1-2, with a weak D call TRBD1 (6 bases). CDR3 length: 13 amino acids. The V gene lost 8 bases and the J gene lost 2 bases, with 12 bases spanning the gap. Germline V gene lookup returns CDR1 LNHDA and CDR2 SQIVND (reference sequence). The CDR3 protein is CASGGPGNYGYTF. The CDR3 bases are TGTGCCAGTGGGGGCCCGGGGAACTATGGCTACACCTTC.

The chain employs TRBV11-2 and TRBJ2-5; D is unresolved. From germline, CDR1 is SGHAT and CDR2 FQNNGV. V was cut by 7 bases and J by 0 bases, with 9 bases left in between. This CDR3 has 13 residues. DNA for the CDR3: TGTGCCAGCACCACGAGATACCAAGAGACCCAGTACTTC. Encoded protein: CASTTRYQETQYF.

V gene TRBV19 combines with J gene TRBJ2-5, with TRBD2 matching 9 bases. Trimming took 5 bases from V and 4 from J; bases not matched to a gene: 2. The CDR3 sequence is 13 residues long. Germline lookup yields CDR1 LNHDA and CDR2 SQIVND (reference sequence). The CDR3 region is CASSPSGVETQYF. The CDR3 nucleotides are TGTGCCAGTAGTCCTAGCGGGGTAGAGACCCAGTACTTC.

The chain recombines TRBV6-5 with TRBJ1-2; D is perhaps TRBD1 (5 bases). Germline V gene data show CDR1 as MNHEY and CDR2 as SVGAGI. The CDR3 contains 14 residues. V dropped 8 bases and J dropped 5 bases, with 18 bases sitting between them. CDR3 protein: CASSTGGSLYGYTF. The CDR3 DNA follows: TGTGCCAGCTCCACGGGGGGGTCCCTTTATGGCTACACCTTC.

The V and J genes are TRBV5-1 and TRBJ1-2, with D hard to call. Trimming shortened V by 0 bases and J by 8 bases, and 17 bases separated the two germline ends. The CDR3 extends over 15 amino acids. Per germline, CDR1 SGHRS and CDR2 YFSETQ. CDR3 sequence (DNA): TGCGCCAGCAGCTTGGCCGCGGGAGCCACTAAAGGCTACACCTTC. Translated: CASSLAAGATKGYTF.

The V gene is TRBV5-1, the J gene TRBJ2-7, with a tentative D call TRBD2 (5 bases). V lost 2 bases, J lost 5 bases, and 14 bases lay in between. Germline V gives CDR1 SGHRS, CDR2 YFSETQ. This CDR3 is 14 amino acids long. The CDR3 here is CASSFTSDGNEQYF. CDR3 DNA: TGCGCCAGCAGCTTCACAAGCGACGGGAACGAGCAGTACTTC.

CDR3 sequence (DNA): TGTGCCAGCAGCTTATTAGCGGGGGGGAAACAAGAGACCCAGTACTTC. This gives the protein CASSLLAGGKQETQYF. The chain uses TRBV7-9 and TRBJ2-5, with 11 bases identical to TRBD2. Germline assignment: CDR1 SEHNR and CDR2 FQNEAQ (reference sequence). The CDR3 extends over 16 amino acids. Trimming removed 2 bases from V and 2 bases from J; junction bases left unmatched: 4.

The chain links TRBV5-8 to TRBJ2-1, with unresolved D. V shed 4 bases and J shed 0 bases, with 11 bases lying between them. The CDR3 runs 15 residues. Per the germline V gene, CDR1 is SGHTS and CDR2 is YDEGEE. The CDR3 DNA follows: TGTGCCAGCAGCCCCCCGGTTAGCTCCTACAATGAGCAGTTCTTC. This codes for CASSPPVSSYNEQFF.

The rearrangement links TRBV6-6 to TRBJ2-7; a possible D gene is TRBD2 (5 bases). The CDR3 is made up of 15 amino acids. V gave up 6 bases and J gave up 5 bases, with 20 bases separating them. The germline V gene encodes CDR1 MNHNY and CDR2 SVGAGI (reference sequence). In DNA form, the CDR3 reads TGTGCCAGCAGCACCGTTTTAAGGTTCGGGGACGAGCAGTACTTC. Translating gives CASSTVLRFGDEQYF.

This chain links TRBV27 with TRBJ1-1, with TRBD1 as a possible D gene (5 bases). The CDR3 sequence is 12 residues long. The V end was cut by 8 bases, the J end by 11 bases, with 18 bases between. Germline V gives CDR1 MNHEY, CDR2 SMNVEV (reference sequence). The CDR3 DNA is TGTGCCAGCGGCCGGGGGGGGAGGAGGGCTTTCTTT. Its translation: CASGRGGRRAFF.